This T cell receptor (beta chain) is drawn from a study of radiation and T cells in renal cell carcinoma. Study summary: Nephrectomy followed 15 Gy stereotactic body radiation by 4 weeks.

The protocol was immunoSEQ multiplex PCR, while the TCRdb copy is restricted to in-frame clones and leaves out a portion. This table holds just over 95,000 clones, around 88% found once. Indicated time point: baseline pretreatment blood. Sample treatment: 15 Gy SBRT to primary tumor, nephrectomy 4 weeks later. This specimen consisted of blood, obtained from a patient whose treatment included radiotherapy and nephrectomy. The TCR sequence derives from a man between 45 and 60 years old with renal cell carcinoma.

The chain's CDR3 is CASSLREYSNQPQHF. The CDR3 DNA reads as TGTGCCAGCAGTTTAAGGGAGTATAGCAATCAGCCCCAGCATTTT. The chain joins TRBV28 to TRBJ1-5, with no clear D. Germline values: CDR1 MDHEN, CDR2 SYDVKM. CDR3 size: 15 residues. V dropped 2 bases and J dropped 0 bases, with 8 bases sitting between them.